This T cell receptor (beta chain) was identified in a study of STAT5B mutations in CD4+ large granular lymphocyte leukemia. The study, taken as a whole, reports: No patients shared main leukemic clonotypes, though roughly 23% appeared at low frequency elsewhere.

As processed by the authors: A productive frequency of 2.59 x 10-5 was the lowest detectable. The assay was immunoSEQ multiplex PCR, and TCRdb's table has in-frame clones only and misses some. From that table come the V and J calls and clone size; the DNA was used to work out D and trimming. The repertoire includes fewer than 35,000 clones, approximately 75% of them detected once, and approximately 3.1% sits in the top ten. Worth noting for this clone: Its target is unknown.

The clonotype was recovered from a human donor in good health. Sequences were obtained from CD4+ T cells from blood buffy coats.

The CDR3 DNA reads TGTGCCTGGAGCGACGGAGGACTTCGGGACGAGCAGTACTTC. Translating gives CAWSDGGLRDEQYF. The gene calls are TRBV30 and TRBJ2-5; possibly TRBD2 for D (5 bases). Gene TRBJ2-7 matches the end of the DNA better, so the J call may be wrong. This CDR3 region has 14 residues. CDR1 and CDR2 from the germline V gene are GTSNPN and SVGIG (reference sequence).